These T cell receptor beta chains were read from a single sample in a study of T cells in Graves' hyperthyroidism and ophthalmopathy. A single record per CDR3 protein comes from TCRdb applying MiXCR to the multiplex PCR reads. This sample carries 550,000 to 700,000 distinct CDR3 sequences, roughly 46% of them seen once, and the ten largest clones take around 20%. The sample taken for sequencing was peripheral blood or thyroid tissue (not recorded which). The receptors were sampled from an adult woman with Graves' disease, either hyperthyroidism or ophthalmopathy (not recorded which). Both conserved end residues are trimmed from each CDR3. Some rows have no size entry. The others give once, few or many, or a class for an expanded clone.

J	size	V	CDR3
TRBJ2-5	-	TRBV20-1	SASLGRAFFQETQY
TRBJ1-4	many	TRBV20-1	SARDPTGGTNEKLF
TRBJ1-2	many	TRBV20-1	SARDSPGGAYGYT
TRBJ2-2	-	TRBV10-1	ASSAGLASPDTGELF
TRBJ1-2	many	TRBV25-1	ASSVTGTAIIH
TRBJ2-2	-	TRBV9	ASSGAGTNTGELF
TRBJ2-2	many	TRBV6-1	ASIDVNTGELF
TRBJ2-2	-	TRBV6-1	ASSEESANTGELF
TRBJ1-1	many	TRBV7-9	ASSPTDRGNTEAF
TRBJ1-3	-	TRBV2	ASSETGPLNLSGNTIY
TRBJ2-7	many	TRBV4-1	ASSPRRGEQY
TRBJ2-7	-	TRBV6-1	ASSKGGGSYEQY
TRBJ1-2	many	TRBV6-1	ASSEFGGGYT
TRBJ1-5	-	TRBV24-1	VTSPSWGSKQPQH
TRBJ2-2	-	TRBV19	ASSMIGRSNTGELF
TRBJ1-1	-	TRBV20-1	SANRGAPTEAF
TRBJ1-1	-	TRBV10-2	ASSESGATEAF
TRBJ1-6	-	TRBV7-2	ASSLDRENYNSPLH
TRBJ2-7	-	TRBV29-1	SSRTASSYEQY
TRBJ1-4	-	TRBV5-1	ASSLGQGAAKLF
TRBJ2-7	many	TRBV12-3/TRBV12-4	ASSPSAGLAGGNSSYEQY
TRBJ2-3	-	TRBV2	ASSVGAADTQY
TRBJ1-2	-	TRBV15	ATSSLGPGGYT
TRBJ2-7	many	TRBV2	ASTPAPDVEQY
TRBJ1-1	-	TRBV4-2	ASTLRETEAF
TRBJ1-1	many	TRBV20-1	SARGPLGTEAF
TRBJ2-2	many	TRBV7-3	ATAPGLATGELF
TRBJ2-5	many	TRBV7-9	ASSPTDGRVETQY
TRBJ1-1	-	TRBV4-3	ASSQADQGYTEAF
TRBJ1-5	many	TRBV10-3	AISESGSGLGQPQH
TRBJ2-2	few	TRBV28	ASSLQRTNTGELF
TRBJ2-7	few	TRBV28	ASSLAGSGSEQY
TRBJ1-1	-	TRBV7-9	ASSPTGGAEAF
TRBJ1-2	-	TRBV9	ASSVEQGLNYGYT
TRBJ1-6	once	TRBV20-1	SARGAGWHSPLH
TRBJ2-5	few	TRBV7-9	ASSLEGSQETQY
TRBJ2-7	-	TRBV7-8	ASSLAPSGTFEQY
TRBJ2-5	-	TRBV5-1	ASGSGGNGLRGTQY
TRBJ1-1	many	TRBV20-1	SVERDRRF
TRBJ1-2	many	TRBV4-1	ASSHPPPRQGGGYT
TRBJ1-4	-	TRBV6-6	ASSEPGGGEKLF
TRBJ1-2	many	TRBV7-2	ASSYPTSRGTYGYT
TRBJ2-7	-	TRBV7-2	ASSFRIRRETSYEQY
TRBJ1-1	-	TRBV7-2	ASSPDRGRSEAF
TRBJ2-2	-	TRBV3-1	ASSPIGGRYTGELF
TRBJ2-1	few	TRBV7-2	ASSWGLVPF
TRBJ1-5	many	TRBV5-8	ASSLVGTSNQPQH
TRBJ2-2	many	TRBV20-1	SASRGGRDTGELF
TRBJ2-2	once	TRBV20-1	SASRDRDTGELF
TRBJ2-2	-	TRBV7-2	ASGNRGWSTGELF
TRBJ1-4	-	TRBV7-6	ASSSLDRTSEKLF
TRBJ1-2	-	TRBV5-4	AREGGRDGYT
TRBJ2-5	-	TRBV20-1	SAIGLRMGAGQETQY
TRBJ1-5	-	TRBV7-8	ASSVGDWRVQPQH
TRBJ2-5	many	TRBV7-9	ASSSLAGYQETQY
TRBJ1-1	many	TRBV12-3/TRBV12-4	ASRGPIEAF
TRBJ1-1	many	TRBV15	ATSRDPGAAEAF
TRBJ2-5	many	TRBV12-3/TRBV12-4	ASRGGQLQETQY
TRBJ1-2	-	TRBV2	ASSHRLEGVNGYT